One and the same sample provided the 24 T cell receptor beta chains below, sequenced in a study of tumor and adjacent non-tumor tissue in lung cancer. This sample's RNA came from whole unsorted tissue. The normal lung tissue was taken more than 3 cm from the tumor edge. Three rounds of nested PCR, following a modified ARM-PCR protocol, produced the TCRbeta library. TCRdb redid the calling of the multiplex PCR reads with MiXCR, one entry per CDR3 protein. This sample has some 100,000 distinct CDR3 sequences, with 80% found just once. Source material: distant non-tumor lung tissue. The receptors were gathered from a man in his sixties with small cell lung cancer.

This clonotype was seen at least ten times. The rearrangement uses TRBV7-9 and TRBJ1-5, with 8 positions matching TRBD1. CDR1 SEHNR and CDR2 FQNEAQ come from the germline V gene (reference sequence). The CDR3 covers 17 residues. V shed 1 base, J shed 6 bases, and the junction held 11 bases outside the gene matches. CDR3 in amino acids: CASSLGGTGQTGQPQHF. The CDR3, as DNA: TGTGCCAGCAGCTTAGGTGGGACAGGACAAACGGGTCAGCCCCAGCATTTT.

Remarks on this clonotype: The CDR3 does not close with the conserved phenylalanine or tryptophan, likely indicating a read error. The gene calls are TRBV6-1 and TRBJ2-1; D gene unclear. The CDR3 covers 14 residues. The V gene lost 2 bases and the J gene lost 5 bases, with 10 bases spanning the gap. CDR1 is MNHNS, CDR2 SASEGT, per germline. The CDR3 loop is CASSERSADNEQFL. As DNA, the CDR3 is TGTGCCAGCAGTGAAAGAAGCGCGGACAATGAGCAGTTCCTA.

Turning to this clonotype: Being one base from a much bigger clone, this may be a read error. The chain joins TRBV28 to TRBJ2-7; 9 bases align to TRBD1. CDR3 length: 14 amino acids. V shed 2 bases, J shed 8 bases, and the junction held 7 bases outside the gene matches. CDR1 and CDR2 (germline): MDHEN, SYDVKM. The CDR3 reads CASSLPGQGRKQYF. In nucleotides, the CDR3 is TGTGCCAGCAGTTTACCGGGACAGGGACGCAAGCAGTACTTC.

Worth noting for this clonotype: The junction and the germline gene differ at one end; a read error may be behind it. This rearrangement joins TRBV12-3 or TRBV12-4 to TRBJ2-1, with D tentatively TRBD1 (6 bases). The CDR3 covers 14 residues. The CDR3: CVSSLNRESNEQFF. The DNA for the CDR3 is TGTGTCAGCAGTTTGAACAGGGAATCAAATGAGCAGTTCTTC.

The genes are TRBV11-2 and TRBJ2-1; the D is unclear. The CDR3 spans 15 residues. CDR1 SGHAT and CDR2 FQNNGV come from the germline V gene. V was clipped by 8 bases and J by 9 bases, with 23 bases between them. CDR3: CASGLSSGCLAEQFF. In nucleotides, the CDR3 is TGTGCCAGCGGCCTTTCTAGTGGGTGTTTAGCTGAGCAGTTCTTC.

CDR3: CAIRGVGSQDTQFF. The DNA for the CDR3 is TGTGCCATCAGAGGGGTCGGCTCCCAAGATACCCAGTTCTTC. This chain joins TRBV10-3 and TRBJ2-5; TRBD1 is a possible D gene (5 bases). The DNA end is more similar to TRBJ2-1, so the J call may be wrong. Looked up from germline, CDR1 is ENHRY and CDR2 is SYGVKD. This CDR3 is 14 amino acids long.

This chain links TRBV4-2 with TRBJ2-3; D might be TRBD1 or TRBD2, each matching 5 bases. This CDR3 region has 15 residues. CDR1 is LGHNA, CDR2 YNFKEQ, per germline. Between the trimmed V and J ends, which lost 5 bases and 12 bases, there was a span of 24 bases. The CDR3 loop reads CASSIGTASTETQYF. CDR3 sequence (DNA): TGTGCCAGCAGCATAGGGACGGCTAGCACAGAAACACAGTATTTT.

For this clonotype: Germline and junction disagree at one end, which may indicate a read error. V usage is TRBV11-2 and J usage is TRBJ1-1, with 7 positions matching TRBD1. The CDR3 is 17 amino acids. The V gene's germline CDR1 is SGHAT and CDR2 FQNNGV. The chain's CDR3 is CVSSSTGDVGRNTEAFF. CDR3 bases: TGTGTCAGCAGCTCAACAGGGGACGTGGGTAGGAACACTGAAGCTTTCTTT. Based on the CDR3 plus reference TRBV11-2 and TRBJ1-1, the full variable domain is EAGVAQSPRYKIIEKRQSVAFWCNPISGHATLYWYQQILGQGPKLLIQFQNNGVVDDSQLPKDRFSAERLKGVDSTLKIQPAKLEDSAVYLCVSSSTGDVGRNTEAFFGQGTRLTVV.

A note on this clonotype: This could be a read error, since a much larger clone is one nucleotide away. The chain carries TRBV5-1 and TRBJ1-1, with D uncertain. Germline V CDR1 and CDR2: SGHRS, YFSETQ. V was shortened by 0 bases and J by 6 bases, with 9 bases between the two germline ends. The length of the CDR3 is 13 residues. Here the CDR3 DNA reads TGCGCCAGCAGCTTGGATCTTGGCGCTGAAGCTTTCTTT. It yields the protein CASSLDLGAEAFF.

Only a few counts were recorded for this clonotype. The rearrangement links TRBV28 to TRBJ1-5; D call uncertain. The CDR3 is made up of 13 amino acids. Trimming stripped 2 bases from V and 5 bases from J, with 7 bases between. In germline, CDR1 is MDHEN, CDR2 SYDVKM. In DNA form, the CDR3 reads TGTGCCAGCAGTTTAAGGGAGCATCAGCCCCAGCATTTT. It encodes CASSLREHQPQHF.

This clonotype was picked up a small number of times. A much more abundant neighbour one base away suggests this may be a read error. The CDR3 bases are TGCAGTGCTAGAACTAGAGGGAGGCCGAGCTCCTACAATGAGCAGTTCTTC. Its protein product is CSARTRGRPSSYNEQFF. The rearrangement uses TRBV20-1 and TRBJ2-1; perhaps TRBD2 as D (6 bases). Germline CDR1 reads DFQATT; CDR2 reads SNEGSKA (reference sequence). The CDR3 consists of 17 residues. The V and J ends lost 2 bases and 0 bases respectively, with 17 bases between them.

Details on this clonotype: A read error may produce the germline difference seen at one junction end. The J gene is TRBJ1-2, the V gene TRBV6-1; D uncertain. Germline CDR1 is MNHNS and CDR2 is SASEGT. The CDR3 runs to 17 residues. The CDR3 loop reads CASSGYTLPGSLYGYTF. The CDR3 DNA reads TGTGCCAGCAGTGGGTATACCTTGCCAGGATCACTCTATGGCTACACCTTT.

About this clonotype: One junction end does not reproduce the germline sequence, and a read error may be involved. The chain has TRBV11-2 and TRBJ2-4, with D possibly TRBD2 on 6 matching bases. Germline loops: CDR1 SGHAT, CDR2 FQNNGV. This CDR3 region has 13 residues. The chain's CDR3 is CVSSLESAGIQYF. CDR3 coding DNA: TGTGTCAGCAGCTTAGAGTCAGCGGGCATTCAGTACTTC.

This clonotype was detected ten times or more. J is TRBJ1-5 and V is TRBV29-1, with D possibly being TRBD1 (5 bases). The V gene's germline CDR1 is SQVTM and CDR2 ANQGSEA. The CDR3 runs 14 residues. The V and J ends lost 4 bases and 3 bases respectively, with 13 bases between them. This chain's CDR3 is CSVGNGGINQPQHF. The CDR3 bases are TGCAGCGTTGGAAATGGGGGAATCAATCAGCCCCAGCATTTT.

For this clonotype: This may be a read error: a much more frequent sequence differs by one nucleotide. The chain employs TRBV19 and TRBJ1-6; no clear D. This CDR3 is 15 amino acids long. Per the germline V gene, CDR1 is LNHDA and CDR2 is SQIVND (reference sequence). Deletions cut 4 bases from V and 10 bases from J, with 17 bases between. This CDR3 is CASSTGIVVWSPLHF. The CDR3 DNA reads TGTGCCAGTAGTACAGGCATAGTGGTATGGTCACCCCTCCACTTT.

Turning to this clonotype: A read error may account for a junction end that differs from germline. The V and J genes are TRBV28 and TRBJ1-1; D remains unclear. The germline CDR1 and CDR2 sequences are MDHEN and SYDVKM. The CDR3 covers 13 residues. The CDR3 loop is CASTSTDSLEALF. The CDR3 region has the DNA TGTGCCAGCACTTCCACGGACTCACTGGAAGCTCTCTTT.

The chain has TRBV6-6 and TRBJ1-5; D is undetermined. Trimming pared 9 bases from V and 7 bases from J, leaving 19 bases between. The CDR3 covers 14 residues. The germline V gene has CDR1 MNHNY and CDR2 SVGAGI (reference sequence). The CDR3 here is CASSRYGEGQPQHF. The CDR3 DNA reads as TGTGCCAGTAGTCGGTACGGTGAAGGCCAGCCCCAGCATTTT.

This chain connects TRBV29-1 to TRBJ1-1; D gene ambiguous. In germline, CDR1 is SQVTM, CDR2 ANQGSEA. This CDR3 has 12 amino acids. V lost 6 bases to trimming and J lost 6 bases, with 14 bases between them. The CDR3 loop reads CSVRIGVPEAFF. DNA of the CDR3: TGCAGCGTGCGGATTGGGGTCCCTGAAGCTTTCTTT.

A word on this clonotype: The missing conserved phenylalanine or tryptophan at the end of this CDR3 makes a read error likely. The chain carries TRBV11-2 and TRBJ2-4; a weak D match, TRBD1 (6 bases). Germline V lookup: CDR1 SGHAT, CDR2 FQNNGV. This CDR3 spans 15 amino acids. The CDR3 protein is CSSSLDPGDTAIQYL. The CDR3, as DNA: TGTTCCAGCAGCTTAGATCCCGGGGACACAGCCATTCAGTACCTC.

The chain combines TRBV4-1 with TRBJ1-1; D possibly corresponds to TRBD1 (5 bases). With 4 bases removed from V and 8 bases from J, the gap between germline ends came to 20 bases. Germline V gives CDR1 MGHRA, CDR2 YSYEKL. CDR3 length: 15 residues. In nucleotides, the CDR3 is TGCGCCAGCAGCCGAGTTCCAGGGCATGGCACCGAAGCTTTCTTT. Its translation is CASSRVPGHGTEAFF.

Remarks on this clonotype: At one of its ends the junction is not consistent with the germline gene, which may arise from a read error. The J gene is TRBJ1-6, the V gene TRBV5-4; D call uncertain. This CDR3 region has 14 residues. Germline V gene sequence: CDR1 SGHNT, CDR2 YYREEE (reference sequence). The CDR3 bases are TGTGCCAGCAGCTTGGACCTTGAGGGCTCACGCCTCCACTTT. Translating it yields CASSLDLEGSRLHF.

Comments on this clonotype: Since no conserved phenylalanine or tryptophan closes the CDR3, a read error is the likely cause. J is TRBJ1-1 and V is TRBV20-1; the D gene is possibly TRBD1 (5 bases). This CDR3 has 12 residues. Trimming took 6 bases from V and 0 from J, leaving 8 bases between them. CDR1 is DFQATT, CDR2 SNEGSKA, per germline (reference sequence). CDR3 bases: TGCAGTGCCGGAGGGGTGAACACTGAAGCTTTCTCT. It is translated as CSAGGVNTEAFS.

Worth noting for this clonotype: This is likely a read error, given that the CDR3 carries no conserved phenylalanine or tryptophan at its end. The chain employs TRBV12-3 or TRBV12-4 and TRBJ2-5; D assignment may be TRBD1 or TRBD2 (6 bases each). V was pared by 5 bases and J by 8 bases, with 27 bases between. This CDR3 is built from 17 residues. The CDR3 here is CASSAPTRGVGGDTQYI. The CDR3 DNA reads TGTGCCAGCAGTGCCCCCACGAGGGGGGTGGGTGGCGACACCCAGTACATC.

A word on this clonotype: As the CDR3 is not closed by the conserved phenylalanine or tryptophan, this likely results from a read error. This chain joins TRBV11-3 and TRBJ2-4; 7 positions match TRBD1. Germline V gene sequence: CDR1 SGHNT, CDR2 YENEEA. Trimming cost V 4 bases and J 9 bases; bases outside gene matches: 9. The CDR3 is 14 amino acids. CDR3 region: CASSSTGEGGIQYI. The DNA for the CDR3 is TGTGCCAGCAGCTCAACAGGGGAAGGGGGCATTCAGTACATC.